The present entry profiles one T cell receptor (beta chain) with its context. Antigen unknown. TCRdb's table, derived via immunoSEQ multiplex PCR, lists solely in-frame clones and lacks some. Of around 100,000 clones in the sample, 93% were seen once. This sample was included in a study of T cell responses to AZD1222 COVID-19 vaccine. V lost 2 bases to trimming and J lost 8 bases, with 9 bases between them. This CDR3 has 12 amino acids. Study findings and constraints: Just 5 to 7 AZD1222 recipients were seropositive at baseline. Unmutated regions of variants are reportedly targeted by nearly half of spike-specific TCRs.

This chain connects TRBV12-3 or TRBV12-4 to TRBJ1-2; a weak D match, TRBD1 (6 bases). This receptor was obtained from an adult in good health. This specimen was peripheral blood, taken on day 0 of AZD1222 vaccination. This chain's CDR3 is CASSLLGGGYTF. The CDR3 DNA reads TGTGCCAGCAGTTTATTGGGGGGCGGCTACACCTTC.